This paragraph covers one TCR beta chain sequence. Its antigen is still unknown. This sample stems from a study of cytomegalovirus exposure and HLA in healthy donors. Study-level information: HLA-typed donors were the source of around 87 million unique TCRs, which an early data release held.

Study-wide results and limits: Association of a missense DCLRE1C variant with TCR beta V- and J-gene trimming was reported in a later analysis. Within an earlier analysis, most TCR beta V segments proved productive either about 90% or about 30% of the time.

It was with 60 Vbeta and 13 Jbeta primers that the PCR ran. In the authors' workflow: A follow-up analysis tallied 70 million to 80 million unique TCR beta chains, roughly 9.9 million shared. TCRdb's copy holds only in-frame clones and misses some; the assay was immunoSEQ multiplex PCR. V, J and clone size are taken as reported in that table, and D and trimming were inferred from the DNA itself. In the table there are over 85,000 clones, around 80% of which are singletons. Germline-derived CDR1 and CDR2 are SGHVS and FQNEAQ. J gave up 2 bases and V 1 base, and 2 bases lay outside the gene matches. The CDR3 totals 14 residues.

Sequencing used PBMCs. This TCR came from a man between 25 and 39 years old in good health and CMV-seropositive. V and J are TRBV7-8 and TRBJ2-7, with 7 bases fitting TRBD2. The CDR3, as DNA: TGTGCCAGCAGCTTAGGCGGGGGTACCTACGAGCAGTACTTC. This codes for CASSLGGGTYEQYF.